This T cell receptor (beta chain) appears in the sequencing data of a study of graft-versus-host responses after intestinal transplantation. Trimming removed 4 bases from V and 4 bases from J, with 13 bases in between. CDR1 and CDR2 from the germline V gene are MGHRA and YSYEKL. There are 15 residues in the CDR3. The method was immunoSEQ multiplex PCR; TCRdb's version includes in-frame clones alone and lacks a portion of them. This table has 80,000 to 90,000 clones, about nine tenths appearing once. With respect to this clone: What it binds is not known.

This specimen consisted of unstimulated CD4+ T cells sorted from spleen or lymph node cells, obtained before intestinal transplant. The chain employs TRBV4-1 and TRBJ2-2; a weak D match, TRBD2 (5 bases). This clonotype was obtained from a human donor who received an intestinal transplant. CDR3 coding DNA: TGCGCCAGCAGCCGAGGGATACAGTCCACCGGGGAGCTGTTTTTT. This encodes CASSRGIQSTGELFF.